Included here is one TCR beta chain sequence, with context. V was pared by 5 bases and J by 0 bases, with 4 bases of the junction left unmatched. The CDR3 consists of 14 residues. Germline V gene sequence: CDR1 SGHVS, CDR2 FNYEAQ. This record comes from a study of T cell responses to AZD1222 COVID-19 vaccine. Sequenced by immunoSEQ multiplex PCR; TCRdb stores in-frame clones only, minus some. The sample carries about 120,000 clones, more than 70% recorded once. The gene calls are TRBV7-6 and TRBJ2-7; 7 nucleotides match TRBD1. The source was peripheral blood, collected 28 days after the second AZD1222 dose. The receptor comes from an adult who received the AZD1222 COVID-19 vaccine. CDR3 sequence reads: CASSPDRASYEQYF. For the CDR3, the DNA is TGTGCCAGCAGCCCCGACAGGGCCTCCTACGAGCAGTACTTC. Based on the CDR3 plus reference TRBV7-6 and TRBJ2-7, the full variable domain is GAGVSQSPRYKVTKRGQDVALRCDPISGHVSLYWYRQALGQGPEFLTYFNYEAQQDKSGLPNDRFSAERPEGSISTLTIQRTEQRDSAMYRCASSPDRASYEQYFGPGTRLTVT.